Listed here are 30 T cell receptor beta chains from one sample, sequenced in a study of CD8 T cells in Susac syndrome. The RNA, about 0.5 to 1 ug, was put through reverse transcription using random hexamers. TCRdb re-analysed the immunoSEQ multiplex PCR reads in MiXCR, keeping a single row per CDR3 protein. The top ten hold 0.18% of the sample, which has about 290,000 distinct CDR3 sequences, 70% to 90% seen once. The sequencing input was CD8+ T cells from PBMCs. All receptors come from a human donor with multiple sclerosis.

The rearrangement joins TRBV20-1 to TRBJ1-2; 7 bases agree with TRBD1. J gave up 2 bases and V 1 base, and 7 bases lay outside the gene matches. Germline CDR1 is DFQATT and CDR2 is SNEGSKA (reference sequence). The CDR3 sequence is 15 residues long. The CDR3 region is CSARADRAGNYGYTF. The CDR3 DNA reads TGCAGTGCTAGAGCAGACAGGGCAGGGAACTATGGCTACACCTTC.

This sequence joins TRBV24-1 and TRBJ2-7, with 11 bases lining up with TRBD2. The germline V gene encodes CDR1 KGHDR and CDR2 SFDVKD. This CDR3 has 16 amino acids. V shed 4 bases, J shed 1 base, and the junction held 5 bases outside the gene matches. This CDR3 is CATSEAGTSGSYEQYF. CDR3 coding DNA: TGTGCCACCAGTGAGGCTGGGACTAGCGGTTCCTACGAGCAGTACTTC.

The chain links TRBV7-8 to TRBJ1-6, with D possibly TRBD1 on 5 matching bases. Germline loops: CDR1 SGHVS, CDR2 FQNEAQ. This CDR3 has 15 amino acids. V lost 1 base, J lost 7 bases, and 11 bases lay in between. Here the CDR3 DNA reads TGTGCCAGCAGCTTAGGAGGGGCGCTGAATTCACCCCTCCACTTT. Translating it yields CASSLGGALNSPLHF.

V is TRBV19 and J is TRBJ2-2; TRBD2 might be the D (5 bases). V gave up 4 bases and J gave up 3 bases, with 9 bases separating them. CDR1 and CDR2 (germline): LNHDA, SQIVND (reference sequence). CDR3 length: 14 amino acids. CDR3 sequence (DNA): TGTGCCAGTAGTAACACGGACTACACCGGGGAGCTGTTTTTT. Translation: CASSNTDYTGELFF.

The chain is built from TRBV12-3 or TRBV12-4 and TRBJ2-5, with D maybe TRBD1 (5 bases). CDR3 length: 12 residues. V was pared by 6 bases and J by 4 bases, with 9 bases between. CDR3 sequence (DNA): TGTGCCAGCAGGACAGCAGGAGAGACCCAGTACTTC. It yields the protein CASRTAGETQYF.

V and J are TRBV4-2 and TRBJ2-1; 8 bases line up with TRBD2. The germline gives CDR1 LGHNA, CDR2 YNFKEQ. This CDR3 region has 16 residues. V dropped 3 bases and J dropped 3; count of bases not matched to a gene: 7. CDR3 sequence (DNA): TGTGCCAGCAGCCAGTCACCGCTAGCGGGCTACAATGAGCAGTTCTTC. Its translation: CASSQSPLAGYNEQFF.

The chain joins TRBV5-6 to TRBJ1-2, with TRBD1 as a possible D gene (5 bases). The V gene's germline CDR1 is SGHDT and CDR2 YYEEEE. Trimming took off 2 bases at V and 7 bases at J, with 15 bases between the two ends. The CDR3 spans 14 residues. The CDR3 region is CASSLGTGGPGYTF. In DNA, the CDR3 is TGTGCCAGCAGCTTAGGGACTGGAGGACCTGGCTACACCTTC.

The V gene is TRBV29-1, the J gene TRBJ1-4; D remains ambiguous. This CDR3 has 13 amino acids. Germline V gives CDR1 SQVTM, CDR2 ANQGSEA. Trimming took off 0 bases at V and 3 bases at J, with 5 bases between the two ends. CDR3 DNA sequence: TGCAGCGTTGAAGAGGGGTCTAATGAAAAACTGTTTTTT. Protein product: CSVEEGSNEKLFF. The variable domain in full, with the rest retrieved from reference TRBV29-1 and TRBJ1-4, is SAVISQKPSRDICQRGTSLTIQCQVDSQVTMMFWYRQQPGQSLTLIATANQGSEATYESGFVIDKFPISRPNLTFSTLTVSNMSPEDSSIYLCSVEEGSNEKLFFGSGTQLSVL.

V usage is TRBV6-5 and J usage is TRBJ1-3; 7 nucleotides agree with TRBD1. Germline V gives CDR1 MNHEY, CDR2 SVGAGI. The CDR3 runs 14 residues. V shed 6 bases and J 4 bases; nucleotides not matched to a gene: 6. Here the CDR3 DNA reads TGTGCCAGCAGACCCTGGACAGGAGGAAACACCATATATTTT. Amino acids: CASRPWTGGNTIYF.

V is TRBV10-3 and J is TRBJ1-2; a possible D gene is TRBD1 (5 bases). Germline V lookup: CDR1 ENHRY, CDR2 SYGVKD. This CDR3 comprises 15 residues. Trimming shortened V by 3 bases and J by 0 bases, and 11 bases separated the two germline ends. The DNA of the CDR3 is TGTGCCATCAGTGAACCCCAGGGATCTAACTATGGCTACACCTTC. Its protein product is CAISEPQGSNYGYTF.

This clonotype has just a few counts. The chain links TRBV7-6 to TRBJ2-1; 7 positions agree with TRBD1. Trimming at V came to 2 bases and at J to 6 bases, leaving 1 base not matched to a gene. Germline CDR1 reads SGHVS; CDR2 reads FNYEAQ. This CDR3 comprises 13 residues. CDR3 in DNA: TGTGCCAGCAGCTTAAGGGACAGCAATGAGCAGTTCTTC. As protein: CASSLRDSNEQFF.

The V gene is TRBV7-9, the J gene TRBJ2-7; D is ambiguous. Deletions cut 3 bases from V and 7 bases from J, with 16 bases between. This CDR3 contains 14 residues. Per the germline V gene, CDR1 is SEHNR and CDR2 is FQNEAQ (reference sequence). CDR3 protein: CASSFKGFPFEQYF. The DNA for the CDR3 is TGTGCCAGCAGCTTCAAAGGGTTCCCCTTTGAGCAGTACTTC.

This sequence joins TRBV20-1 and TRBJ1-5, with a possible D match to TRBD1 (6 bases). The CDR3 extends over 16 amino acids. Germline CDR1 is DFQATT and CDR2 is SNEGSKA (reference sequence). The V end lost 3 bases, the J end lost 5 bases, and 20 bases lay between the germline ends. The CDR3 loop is CSASSALTGSDQPQHF. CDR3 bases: TGCAGTGCTAGTAGTGCCCTGACAGGCTCGGATCAGCCCCAGCATTTT.

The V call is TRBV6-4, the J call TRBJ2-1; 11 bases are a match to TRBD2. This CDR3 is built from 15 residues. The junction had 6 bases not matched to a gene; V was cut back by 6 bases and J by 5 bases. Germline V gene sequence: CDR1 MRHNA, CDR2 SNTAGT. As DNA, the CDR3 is TGTGCCAGCAGCCCGACTAGCGGGACCAACAATGAGCAGTTCTTC. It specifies CASSPTSGTNNEQFF.

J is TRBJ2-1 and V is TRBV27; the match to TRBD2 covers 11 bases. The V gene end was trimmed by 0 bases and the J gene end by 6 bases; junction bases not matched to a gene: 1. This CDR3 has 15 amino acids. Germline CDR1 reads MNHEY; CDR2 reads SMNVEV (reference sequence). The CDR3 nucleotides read TGTGCCAGCAGTTTATCGACTAGCGGGATCAATGAGCAGTTCTTC. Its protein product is CASSLSTSGINEQFF.

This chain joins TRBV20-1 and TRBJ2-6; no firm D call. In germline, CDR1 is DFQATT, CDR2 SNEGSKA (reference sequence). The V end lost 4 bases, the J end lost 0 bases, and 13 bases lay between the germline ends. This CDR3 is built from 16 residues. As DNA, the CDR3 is TGCAGTGCTATTAATGGCAGACCCTCTGGGGCCAACGTCCTGACTTTC. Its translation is CSAINGRPSGANVLTF.

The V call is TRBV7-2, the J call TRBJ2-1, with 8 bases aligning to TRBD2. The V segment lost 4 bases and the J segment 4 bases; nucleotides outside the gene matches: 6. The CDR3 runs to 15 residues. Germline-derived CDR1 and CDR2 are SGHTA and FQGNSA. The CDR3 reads CASSSTSGPYNEQFF. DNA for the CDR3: TGTGCCAGCAGCTCTACTAGCGGTCCATACAATGAGCAGTTCTTC.

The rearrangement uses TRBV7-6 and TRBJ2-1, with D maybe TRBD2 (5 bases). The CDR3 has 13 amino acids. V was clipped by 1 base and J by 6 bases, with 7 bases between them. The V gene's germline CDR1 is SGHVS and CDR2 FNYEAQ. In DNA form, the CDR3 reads TGTGCCAGCAGCTTAGTGCTAGCCAATGAGCAGTTCTTC. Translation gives CASSLVLANEQFF.

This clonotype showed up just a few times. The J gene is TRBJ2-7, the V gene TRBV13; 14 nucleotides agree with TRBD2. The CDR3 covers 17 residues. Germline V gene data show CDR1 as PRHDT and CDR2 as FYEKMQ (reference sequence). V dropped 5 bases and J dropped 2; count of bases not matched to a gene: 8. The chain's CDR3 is CASSEGLAGVGAYEQYF. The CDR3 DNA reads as TGTGCCAGCAGCGAGGGACTAGCGGGGGTCGGAGCCTACGAGCAGTACTTC.

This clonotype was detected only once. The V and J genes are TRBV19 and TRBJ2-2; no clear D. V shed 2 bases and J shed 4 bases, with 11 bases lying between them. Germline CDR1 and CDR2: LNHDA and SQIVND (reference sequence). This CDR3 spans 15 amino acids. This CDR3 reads CASSIPSRPTGELFF. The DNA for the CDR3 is TGTGCCAGTAGTATACCCAGCAGGCCCACCGGGGAGCTGTTTTTT.

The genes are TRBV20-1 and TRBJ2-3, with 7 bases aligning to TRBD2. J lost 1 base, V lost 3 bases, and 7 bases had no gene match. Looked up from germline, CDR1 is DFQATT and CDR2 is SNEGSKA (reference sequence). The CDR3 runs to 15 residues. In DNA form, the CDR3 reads TGCAGTGCTAGTGGGGGAGGGGTGCGCACAGATACGCAGTATTTT. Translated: CSASGGGVRTDTQYF.

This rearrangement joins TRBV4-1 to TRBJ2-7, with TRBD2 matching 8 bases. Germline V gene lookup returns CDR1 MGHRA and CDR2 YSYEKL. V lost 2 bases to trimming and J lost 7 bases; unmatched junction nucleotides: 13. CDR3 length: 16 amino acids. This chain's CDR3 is CASSQPRVGLGREQYF. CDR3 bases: TGCGCCAGCAGCCAACCGCGGGTGGGACTAGGCCGAGAGCAGTACTTC.

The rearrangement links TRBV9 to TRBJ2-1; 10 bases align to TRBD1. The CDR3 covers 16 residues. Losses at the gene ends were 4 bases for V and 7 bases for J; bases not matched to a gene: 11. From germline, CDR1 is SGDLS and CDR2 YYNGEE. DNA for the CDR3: TGTGCCAGCAGCACCTCTGACAGGGGGCTGTTGAATGAGCAGTTCTTC. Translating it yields CASSTSDRGLLNEQFF.

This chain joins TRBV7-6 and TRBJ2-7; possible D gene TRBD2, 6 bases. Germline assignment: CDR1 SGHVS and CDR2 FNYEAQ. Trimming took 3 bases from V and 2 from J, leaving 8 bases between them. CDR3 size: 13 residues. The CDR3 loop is CASSLEGPYEQYF. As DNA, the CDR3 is TGTGCCAGCAGCTTGGAGGGTCCCTACGAGCAGTACTTC.

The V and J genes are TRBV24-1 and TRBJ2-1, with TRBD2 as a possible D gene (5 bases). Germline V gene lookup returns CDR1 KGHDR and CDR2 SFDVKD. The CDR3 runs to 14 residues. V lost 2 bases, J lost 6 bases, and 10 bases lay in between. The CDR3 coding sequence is TGTGCCACCAGTGATTGGAGGAAGAGCAATGAGCAGTTCTTC. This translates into CATSDWRKSNEQFF.

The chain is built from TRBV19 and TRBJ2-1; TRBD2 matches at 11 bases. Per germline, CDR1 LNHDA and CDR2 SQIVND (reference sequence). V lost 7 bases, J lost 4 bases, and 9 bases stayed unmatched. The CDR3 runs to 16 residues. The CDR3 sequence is CASMYSGGAGYNEQFF. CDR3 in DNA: TGTGCCAGTATGTATAGCGGGGGGGCCGGGTACAATGAGCAGTTCTTC.

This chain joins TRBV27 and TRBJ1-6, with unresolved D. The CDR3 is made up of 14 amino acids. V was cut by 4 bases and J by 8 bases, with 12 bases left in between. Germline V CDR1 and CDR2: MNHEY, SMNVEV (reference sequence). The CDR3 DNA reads TGTGCCAGCAGTTCCCTGACCCCCGATTCACCCCTCCACTTT. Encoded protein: CASSSLTPDSPLHF.

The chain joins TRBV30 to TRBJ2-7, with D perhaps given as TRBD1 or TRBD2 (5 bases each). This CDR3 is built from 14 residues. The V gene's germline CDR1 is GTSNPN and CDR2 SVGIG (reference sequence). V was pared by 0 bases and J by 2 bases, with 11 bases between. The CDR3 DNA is TGTGCCTGGAGTGTCTACCAGGGAGCCTACGAGCAGTACTTC. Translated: CAWSVYQGAYEQYF.

The chain's CDR3 is CSVESVPDTQYF. The CDR3 DNA reads TGCAGCGTTGAGTCGGTTCCAGATACGCAGTATTTT. The genes are TRBV29-1 and TRBJ2-3, with D unresolved. Germline V lookup: CDR1 SQVTM, CDR2 ANQGSEA. The CDR3 covers 12 residues. V lost 3 bases and J lost 4, with 8 bases in between.

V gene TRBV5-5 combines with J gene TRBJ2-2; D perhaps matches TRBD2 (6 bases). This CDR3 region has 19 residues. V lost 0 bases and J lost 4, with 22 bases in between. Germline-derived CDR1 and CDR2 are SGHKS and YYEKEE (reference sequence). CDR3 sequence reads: CASSLGTGVSSIITGELFF. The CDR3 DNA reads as TGTGCCAGCAGCTTGGGTACGGGAGTATCTTCCATTATCACCGGGGAGCTGTTTTTT.